This T cell receptor beta chain emerged from a study of blood T cells in healthy people across ages. Broader study findings: Among T cells, TCR beta diversity per million cells dropped roughly linearly as age rose.

Peripheral blood from each donor was collected in a volume of approximately 9.5 milliliters. There are a few counts of this clonotype. What it binds is not known. Primers used in a second PCR of about 6 to 11 cycles were a sample-barcoded 5' primer and a J-beta primer mix. The template-switch adaptor was a 5' adaptor with 12 random nucleotides. It tagged each cDNA molecule. TCRdb re-called the 5' RACE reads through MiXCR, storing one row per CDR3 protein. Among 700,000 to 900,000 distinct CDR3 sequences listed, roughly 26% were seen once. Trimming cost V 4 bases and J 5 bases, with 18 bases left between them. Germline V CDR1 and CDR2: SGHKS, YYEKEE (reference sequence). CDR3 length equals 15 residues. The sample was also linked to a second study, of T cells of mothers and their children. That paper states: Related mother and child pairs showed slightly greater overlap (not significant) than unrelated pairs did.

What was sequenced was blood. This sequence joins TRBV5-5 and TRBJ2-5; D perhaps matches TRBD2 (5 bases). The TCR was taken from a boy aged 5-17 years in good health. CDR3 nucleotide sequence: TGTGCCAGCAGCACCGATCGGGCTGGCGGGGAGACCCAGTACTTC. Residues: CASSTDRAGGETQYF. Complete variable domain (other parts from reference TRBV5-5 and TRBJ2-5): DAGVTQSPTHLIKTRGQQVTLRCSPISGHKSVSWYQQVLGQGPQFIFQYYEKEERGRGNFPDRFSARQFPNYSSELNVNALLLGDSALYLCASSTDRAGGETQYFGPGTRLLVL.